In this sample, the clone carrying this TCR beta chain turned up a few times. Trimming took off 6 bases at V and 1 base at J, with 22 bases between the two ends. Germline V gene lookup returns CDR1 DFQATT and CDR2 SNEGSKA (reference sequence). The CDR3 has 17 amino acids. TCRdb independently ran MiXCR on the RACE reads; one entry per CDR3 protein. The sample contains tens of thousands of distinct CDR3 sequences, 12% to 15% of which appear only once. The sample comes from a study of human T cells and chemical hapten exposure. Study at large: All through the approximately 24-week study, the scalp of each patient received diphenylcyclopropenone doses weekly.

The sample's time point: pre-sensitization, week 0. Treatment in this sample: therapeutic diphenylcyclopropenone sensitization with weekly scalp DPC. This sample comprised whole blood, obtained in connection with sensitization to the hapten diphenylcyclopropenone (DPC). The chain joins TRBV20-1 to TRBJ2-1, with D unresolved. The receptor comes from a woman in her forties or fifties with alopecia areata. Some clones in this sample may be carry-over from other donors' samples. In DNA, the CDR3 is TGCAGTGCAAAAACTGGTGGTAGGACGGTTTCCTACAATGAGCAGTTCTTC. Its translation: CSAKTGGRTVSYNEQFF.